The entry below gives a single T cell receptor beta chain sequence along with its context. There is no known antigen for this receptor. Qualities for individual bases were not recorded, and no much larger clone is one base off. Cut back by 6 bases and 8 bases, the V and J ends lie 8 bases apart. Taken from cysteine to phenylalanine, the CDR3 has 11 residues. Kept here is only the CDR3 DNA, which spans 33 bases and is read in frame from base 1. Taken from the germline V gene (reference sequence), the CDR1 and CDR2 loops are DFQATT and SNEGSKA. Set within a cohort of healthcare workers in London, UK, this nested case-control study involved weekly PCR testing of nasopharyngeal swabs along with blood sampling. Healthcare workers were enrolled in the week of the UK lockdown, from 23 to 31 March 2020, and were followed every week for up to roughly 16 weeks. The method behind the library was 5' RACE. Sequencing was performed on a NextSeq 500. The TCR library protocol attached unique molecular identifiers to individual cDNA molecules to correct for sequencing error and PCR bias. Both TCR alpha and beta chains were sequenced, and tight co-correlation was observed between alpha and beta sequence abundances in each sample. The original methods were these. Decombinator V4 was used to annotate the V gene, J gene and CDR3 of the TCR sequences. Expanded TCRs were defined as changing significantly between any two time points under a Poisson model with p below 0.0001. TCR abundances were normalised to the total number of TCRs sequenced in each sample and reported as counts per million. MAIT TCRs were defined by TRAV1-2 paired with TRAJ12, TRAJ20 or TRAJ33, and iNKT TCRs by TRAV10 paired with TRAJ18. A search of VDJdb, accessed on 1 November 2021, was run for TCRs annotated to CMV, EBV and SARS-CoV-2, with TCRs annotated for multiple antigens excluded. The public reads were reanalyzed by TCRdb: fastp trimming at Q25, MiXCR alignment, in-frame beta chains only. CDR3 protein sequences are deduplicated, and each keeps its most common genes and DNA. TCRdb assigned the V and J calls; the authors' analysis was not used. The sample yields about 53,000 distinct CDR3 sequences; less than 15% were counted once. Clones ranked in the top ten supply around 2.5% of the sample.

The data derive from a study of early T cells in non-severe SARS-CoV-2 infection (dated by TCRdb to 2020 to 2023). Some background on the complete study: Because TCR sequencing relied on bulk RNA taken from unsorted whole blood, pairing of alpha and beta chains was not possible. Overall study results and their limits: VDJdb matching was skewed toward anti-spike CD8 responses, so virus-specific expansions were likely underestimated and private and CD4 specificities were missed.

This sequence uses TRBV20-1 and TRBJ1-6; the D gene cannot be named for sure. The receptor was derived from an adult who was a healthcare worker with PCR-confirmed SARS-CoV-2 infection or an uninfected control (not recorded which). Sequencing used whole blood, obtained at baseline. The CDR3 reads CSAPEYSPLHF. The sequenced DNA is TGCAGTGCCCCAGAGTATTCACCCCTCCACTTT.